This TCR beta chain derives from a study of blood T cells in healthy people across ages. Looking at the study overall: Template-switching capture recovered about one barcoded beta molecule per two T cells. Findings of the study overall: Getting older went along with TCR beta diversity per million T cells dropping roughly linearly. The long-lived group displayed more naive CD4+ cells, plus higher diversity, than the aged donors did.

A J-beta primer mix and a sample-barcoded 5' primer were used in a second PCR of roughly 7 to 12 cycles. TCRdb re-called the 5' RACE reads through MiXCR, storing one row per CDR3 protein. The sample has roughly 2 million distinct CDR3 sequences, around half seen once. CDR3 length: 15 amino acids. Per the germline V gene, CDR1 is MNHEY and CDR2 is SVGEGT. This clonotype was observed a handful of times. Antigen unknown. The junction and the germline gene differ at one end; a read error may be behind it. The source is a middle-aged woman in good health. The sequenced material came from blood. This chain uses TRBV6-2 or TRBV6-3 with TRBJ2-7, with D tentatively TRBD1 (5 bases). This chain's CDR3 is CASSYWAGNSNEQYF. CDR3 DNA: TGTGCCAGCAGTTACTGGGCAGGGAACTCCAACGAGCAGTACTTC.